Sequencing of this T cell receptor (beta chain) was carried out in a study of technical replicates of blood from several donors. The germline CDR1 and CDR2 sequences are LNHDA and SQIVND (reference sequence). Trimming took off 1 base at V and 1 base at J, with 5 bases between the two ends. CDR3 length: 13 amino acids. Profiling relied on immunoSEQ multiplex PCR, and the TCRdb table lists in-frame clones only, not all of them. The sample contains approximately 64,000 clones, around 87% of which appear only once. This sequence originates from a human donor in good health. Some clones in this sample may be carry-over from other donors' samples. V and J are TRBV19 and TRBJ2-7; D is unresolved. Specimen: PBMCs. The CDR3 DNA is TGTGCCAGTAGTATAGGGCCATCCTACGAGCAGTACTTC. It encodes CASSIGPSYEQYF.